The present entry profiles one T cell receptor (beta chain) with its context. Antigen unknown. This sample is drawn from a study of shared clonotypes between healthy human individuals. TCRdb keeps only in-frame clones here, not all; method: immunoSEQ multiplex PCR. The sample lists around 1,900,000 clones; 93% were seen once. The study's findings and limits: Clonotypes which were not shared had lower generation probabilities than clonotypes that all four donors shared. With a handful of donors compared, 4% to 5.5% of naive CD4 clonotypes were shared.

Germline CDR1 is SGDLS and CDR2 is YYNGEE. Trimming took 4 bases from V and 3 from J; bases not matched to a gene: 10. The CDR3 loop spans 19 amino acids. CD45RO-negative cells were positively selected for CCR7, leaving out terminally differentiated effector memory CD45RA+ cells. The chain recombines TRBV9 with TRBJ2-2, with TRBD2 matching over 15 bases. The material sequenced was naive CD8+ T cells from PBMCs. The sequence was obtained from a man between 18 and 29 years old in good health. Some clones in this sample may be carry-over from other donors' samples. The DNA for the CDR3 is TGTGCCAGCAGCCCAAGGACTAGCGGGAGGGCCGGGGACACCGGGGAGCTGTTTTTT. This gives the protein CASSPRTSGRAGDTGELFF.